Shown below are 14 T cell receptor beta chains from a single sample sequenced in a study of graft-versus-host responses after intestinal transplantation (dated by TCRdb to about 2021). Receptor libraries were prepared by the immunoSEQ multiplex PCR assay. As stored in TCRdb, this immuneACCESS dataset retains in-frame rearrangements with V and J assigned. A fraction of the clones does not appear; measured against another copy, unresolved V genes explain less than half of the discrepancy, and the remainder lacks a known reason. This sample is represented by over 90,000 clones; roughly 93% of them were singletons. Approximately 1.2% of the sample is held by the ten biggest clonotypes. The label giving this sample's time point can be read as: cells obtained before transplantation from donor or recipient. Their cognate antigens are unknown. The input for sequencing was unstimulated CD8+ T cells sorted from spleen or lymph node cells, taken before intestinal transplant. The receptors derive from a human donor who received an intestinal transplant.

The chain carries TRBV6-5 and TRBJ1-1, with TRBD1 matching over 8 bases. The V segment lost 9 bases and the J segment 2 bases; nucleotides outside the gene matches: 5. The germline V gene has CDR1 MNHEY and CDR2 SVGAGI. The CDR3 has 13 amino acids. In nucleotides, the CDR3 is TGTGCCAGTTACAGGGGGGAAAACACTGAAGCTTTCTTT. Encoded protein: CASYRGENTEAFF.

The J gene is TRBJ2-3, the V gene TRBV2; D gene unclear. This CDR3 region has 11 residues. Germline loops: CDR1 SNHLY, CDR2 FYNNEI. Trimming took 7 bases from V and 5 from J, leaving 7 bases between them. The CDR3 DNA is TGTGCCAGCAATTCTGAAGATACGCAGTATTTT. As protein: CASNSEDTQYF.

The chain combines TRBV9 with TRBJ2-6; D remains ambiguous. CDR3 length: 15 amino acids. Deletions cut 0 bases from V and 1 base from J, with 5 bases between. Germline lookup yields CDR1 SGDLS and CDR2 YYNGEE. The CDR3 is CASSVALSGANVLTF. DNA for the CDR3: TGTGCCAGCAGCGTAGCACTGTCTGGGGCCAACGTCCTGACTTTC.

In its sample, this clone was seen a few times. The V call is TRBV4-1, the J call TRBJ1-5; D is possibly TRBD1 (5 bases). V was clipped by 1 base and J by 2 bases, with 15 bases between them. CDR1 and CDR2 (germline): MGHRA, YSYEKL. The CDR3 sequence is 17 residues long. The CDR3 is CASSQVSAEGGNQPQHF. CDR3 DNA: TGCGCCAGCAGCCAAGTCTCGGCGGAAGGGGGCAATCAGCCCCAGCATTTT.

The chain joins TRBV7-8 to TRBJ1-1; D not certain. CDR1 is SGHVS, CDR2 FQNEAQ, per germline. This CDR3 is 16 amino acids long. V was trimmed by 0 bases and J by 2 bases, leaving 13 bases between them. CDR3 loop: CASSLAPEGGNTEAFF. In DNA form, the CDR3 reads TGTGCCAGCAGCTTAGCTCCGGAGGGAGGCAACACTGAAGCTTTCTTT.

This clone was observed once. This chain connects TRBV2 to TRBJ2-3; perhaps TRBD1 as D (7 bases). CDR1 SNHLY and CDR2 FYNNEI come from the germline V gene. This CDR3 has 15 amino acids. The V and J ends lost 11 bases and 3 bases respectively, with 21 bases between them. CDR3 DNA: TGTGCCGGAGGGGGCGACAGGGATGGAACAGATACGCAGTATTTT. Translation gives CAGGGDRDGTDTQYF.

This clone was found a few times. This rearrangement joins TRBV7-9 to TRBJ1-2; a weak D match, TRBD1 (6 bases). Germline lookup yields CDR1 SEHNR and CDR2 FQNEAQ (reference sequence). V lost 8 bases and J 6 bases, leaving 16 bases between the germline ends. This CDR3 region has 13 residues. The CDR3 here is CASEVRGDNGYTF. The CDR3 region has the DNA TGTGCCAGCGAGGTCAGGGGAGATAATGGCTACACCTTC.

As DNA, the CDR3 is TGTGCCAGTTCCCAGGGAGGTCAGCCCCAGCATTTT. Its protein is CASSQGGQPQHF. J is TRBJ1-5 and V is TRBV6-1; D is possibly TRBD1 (5 bases). The germline V and J ends were trimmed by 9 bases and 6 bases, with 12 bases remaining between them. Germline loops: CDR1 MNHNS, CDR2 SASEGT. This CDR3 is 12 amino acids long.

This chain connects TRBV7-9 to TRBJ1-1; D is unclear. The V and J ends lost 3 bases and 0 bases respectively, with 11 bases between them. This CDR3 has 15 amino acids. Germline CDR1 SEHNR, CDR2 FQNEAQ (reference sequence). The CDR3 DNA follows: TGTGCCAGCAGCTTGGCAGTCACTATGAACACTGAAGCTTTCTTT. Translating it yields CASSLAVTMNTEAFF.

This chain links TRBV27 with TRBJ1-5; D is ambiguous. This CDR3 is built from 13 residues. CDR1 MNHEY and CDR2 SMNVEV come from the germline V gene (reference sequence). V was pared by 6 bases and J by 4 bases, with 10 bases between. The DNA of the CDR3 is TGTGCCAGCAGCGTCAGCCTTAATCAGCCCCAGCATTTT. Its protein product is CASSVSLNQPQHF.

The V gene is TRBV30, the J gene TRBJ2-1, with D possibly being TRBD1 (5 bases). The length of the CDR3 is 14 residues. Per the germline V gene, CDR1 is GTSNPN and CDR2 is SVGIG (reference sequence). V gave up 2 bases and J gave up 6 bases, with 14 bases separating them. CDR3 coding DNA: TGTGCCTGGAGTTTAGGGGTTCTCGGCAATGAGCAGTTCTTC. Amino acids: CAWSLGVLGNEQFF. Full variable domain (missing parts from reference TRBV30 and TRBJ2-1): SQTIHQWPATLVQPVGSPLSLECTVEGTSNPNLYWYRQAAGRGLQLLFYSVGIGQISSEVPQNLSASRPQDRQFILSSKKLLLSDSGFYLCAWSLGVLGNEQFFGPGTRLTVL.

This chain links TRBV7-2 with TRBJ2-7; perhaps TRBD2 as D (5 bases). Per the germline V gene, CDR1 is SGHTA and CDR2 is FQGNSA. V was pared by 8 bases and J by 5 bases, with 16 bases between. The CDR3 loop spans 13 amino acids. The CDR3 DNA sequence: TGTGCCAGCCCCGGGGATCAGTTACACGAGCAGTACTTC. Encoded protein: CASPGDQLHEQYF.

This clone showed up just once. The CDR3 region is CASSQDGGVTYEQYF. The CDR3 coding sequence is TGCGCCAGCAGCCAAGATGGTGGGGTAACCTACGAGCAGTACTTC. V usage is TRBV4-1 and J usage is TRBJ2-7; D uncertain. Germline V gene lookup returns CDR1 MGHRA and CDR2 YSYEKL. The CDR3 covers 15 residues. V dropped 0 bases and J dropped 2 bases, with 11 bases sitting between them.

This clone appeared a single time. This rearrangement joins TRBV5-4 to TRBJ2-1; 13 nucleotides match TRBD2. Trimming removed 4 bases from V and 5 bases from J; junction bases left unmatched: 6. Germline lookup yields CDR1 SGHNT and CDR2 YYREEE (reference sequence). The CDR3 length is 16 residues. The CDR3 here is CASSAPGTSGDNEQFF. The CDR3 DNA follows: TGTGCCAGCAGCGCACCCGGGACTAGCGGGGACAATGAGCAGTTCTTC.